This TCR beta chain came from a study of blood T cell repertoires in COVID-19. This CDR3 region has 11 residues. Trimming took 2 bases from V and 8 from J, leaving 4 bases between them. Germline values: CDR1 SGHNT, CDR2 YENEEA. Generated by immunoSEQ multiplex PCR, the TCRdb table keeps only in-frame clones and is missing some. The sample carries approximately 220,000 clones, 84% recorded once. The chain has TRBV11-3 and TRBJ2-1, with D unclear. This clonotype was sampled from a woman aged 40 to 50 who had recovered from COVID-19. Sequencing input: PBMCs or T cells enriched from blood (not recorded which). The CDR3 spells CASSLRDEQFF. CDR3 nucleotides: TGTGCCAGCAGCTTACGGGATGAGCAGTTCTTC.